This T cell receptor (beta chain) was sequenced during a study of cytomegalovirus exposure and HLA in healthy donors. PCR used 60 Vbeta primers and 13 Jbeta primers. Data came from immunoSEQ multiplex PCR; TCRdb stores just in-frame clones and leaves some out. This table holds around 140,000 clones, 88% found once. CDR1 SNHLY and CDR2 FYNNEI come from the germline V gene. V shed 3 bases and J shed 8 bases, with 16 bases lying between them. The CDR3 is 14 amino acids. The clonotype was recovered from a woman in her forties in good health and CMV-seronegative. The chain carries TRBV2 and TRBJ1-2, with D tentatively TRBD1 (5 bases). The specimen was PBMCs. The CDR3 is CASSEMGRVRGYTF. The CDR3 DNA reads TGTGCCAGCAGTGAGATGGGCAGGGTGAGAGGCTACACCTTC.